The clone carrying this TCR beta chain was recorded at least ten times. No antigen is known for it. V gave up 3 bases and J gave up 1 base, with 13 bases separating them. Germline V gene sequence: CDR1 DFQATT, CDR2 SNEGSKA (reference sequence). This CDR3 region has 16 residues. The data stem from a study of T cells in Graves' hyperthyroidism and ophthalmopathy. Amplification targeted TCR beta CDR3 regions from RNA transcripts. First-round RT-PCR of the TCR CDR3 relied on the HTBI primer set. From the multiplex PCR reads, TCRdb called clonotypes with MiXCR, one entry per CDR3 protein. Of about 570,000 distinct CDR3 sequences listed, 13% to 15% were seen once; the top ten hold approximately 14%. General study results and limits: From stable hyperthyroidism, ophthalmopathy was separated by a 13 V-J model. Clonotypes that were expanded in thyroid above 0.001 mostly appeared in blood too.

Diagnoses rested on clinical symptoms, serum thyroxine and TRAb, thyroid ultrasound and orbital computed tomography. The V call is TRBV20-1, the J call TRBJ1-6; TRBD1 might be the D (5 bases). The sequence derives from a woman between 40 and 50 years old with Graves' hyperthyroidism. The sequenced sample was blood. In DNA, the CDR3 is TGCAGTGCTAGTGGCGGGGGAGGATCCTATAATTCACCCCTCCACTTT. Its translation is CSASGGGGSYNSPLHF.